Presented here are 23 T cell receptor beta chains from one specimen sequenced in a study of regulatory T cells in long-lasting Graves disease. Time point described: persistent/refractory GD, antithyroid drugs over 5 years with positive TRAb. Scientists built the TCR library using RNA that was extracted from PBMCs. Arm-PCR with iRepertoire HTBI primers amplified the CDR3 regions for these TCR beta libraries. TCRdb fed the multiplex PCR reads into MiXCR, producing one record per CDR3 protein. Seen here are hundreds of thousands of distinct CDR3 sequences, roughly 23% observed once, and the top ten hold roughly an eighth. Sequencing used peripheral blood mononuclear cells (PBMCs), obtained when the disease was refractory, from a patient treated with antithyroid drugs. The receptors were gathered from a female donor with Graves disease.

This rearrangement joins TRBV7-9 to TRBJ2-6; D remains unclear. V lost 7 bases and J 4 bases, leaving 11 bases between the germline ends. Germline lookup yields CDR1 SEHNR and CDR2 FQNEAQ (reference sequence). The CDR3 has 14 residues. In nucleotides, the CDR3 is TGTGCCAGCACCCTACCTGGGGGGGCCAACGTCCTGACTTTC. This translates into CASTLPGGANVLTF.

This clonotype was recorded many times. The chain recombines TRBV7-8 with TRBJ2-5, with 9 bases fitting TRBD1. Germline CDR1 and CDR2: SGHVS and FQNEAQ. This CDR3 has 15 amino acids. The V gene end was trimmed by 3 bases and the J gene end by 5 bases; junction bases not matched to a gene: 7. The CDR3 DNA reads as TGTGCCAGCAGCTTTGGGGACAGGGTATTTGAGACCCAGTACTTC. Residues: CASSFGDRVFETQYF.

This clonotype came up a few times. The genes are TRBV5-1 and TRBJ1-1; 8 nucleotides match TRBD1. The germline V gene has CDR1 SGHRS and CDR2 YFSETQ. The CDR3 is 19 residues long. V lost 0 bases to trimming and J lost 2 bases; unmatched junction nucleotides: 15. The CDR3: CASSLEGTGIGFVNTEAFF. CDR3 nucleotide sequence: TGCGCCAGCAGCTTGGAAGGGACAGGAATAGGCTTCGTCAACACTGAAGCTTTCTTT.

Concerning this clonotype itself: This may stem from a read error, because a much larger clone lies one nucleotide away. Lacking the conserved final phenylalanine or tryptophan, this CDR3 likely reflects a read error. J is TRBJ2-2 and V is TRBV2; D is undetermined. The CDR3 consists of 14 residues. Germline V gene lookup returns CDR1 SNHLY and CDR2 FYNNEI. The V gene lost 1 base and the J gene lost 1 base, with 4 bases spanning the gap. The CDR3 DNA sequence: TGTGCCAGCAGTGAAGAGGTGAACACCGGGGAGCTGTTTCTT. Amino acid sequence: CASSEEVNTGELFL.

This clonotype was counted ten times or more. The junction departs from germline at one end; a sequencing error may be responsible. CDR3 sequence reads: CASSLQGGETQYF. CDR3 nucleotide sequence: TGTGCCAGCAGCTTACAGGGCGGGGAGACCCAGTACTTC. V gene TRBV5-1 combines with J gene TRBJ2-5; tentatively, D is TRBD1 (6 bases). This CDR3 is 13 amino acids long. Germline lookup yields CDR1 SGHRS and CDR2 YFSETQ.

This clonotype was found many times. The V gene is TRBV28, the J gene TRBJ1-2; D is unresolved. Germline-derived CDR1 and CDR2 are MDHEN and SYDVKM. The V end was cut by 6 bases, the J end by 5 bases, with 10 bases between. CDR3 length equals 12 residues. This CDR3 reads CASSSEKYGYTF. The CDR3 DNA is TGTGCCAGCAGCTCGGAAAAATATGGCTACACCTTC.

As for this clonotype: Possible read error: a much larger clone is one base away. This chain uses TRBV12-3 or TRBV12-4 with TRBJ2-7; D gene uncertain. The CDR3 runs to 15 residues. The CDR3 DNA is TGTGGCAGCAGTTTTTACCGCCAAAAACCTTACGAGCAGTACTTC. The encoded protein is CGSSFYRQKPYEQYF.

The gene calls are TRBV30 and TRBJ1-1; TRBD1 might be the D (5 bases). The germline V gene encodes CDR1 GTSNPN and CDR2 SVGIG (reference sequence). The CDR3 consists of 13 residues. V was shortened by 7 bases and J by 5 bases, with 17 bases between the two germline ends. This CDR3 reads CAYLPGGTTEAFF. CDR3 coding DNA: TGTGCCTATTTACCGGGGGGAACGACTGAAGCTTTCTTT.

This clonotype was counted many times. The J gene is TRBJ2-5, the V gene TRBV7-2, with 7 bases identical to TRBD1. The germline V gene has CDR1 SGHTA and CDR2 FQGNSA. This CDR3 contains 16 residues. J lost 2 bases, V lost 5 bases, and 11 bases had no gene match. The chain's CDR3 is CASSKYRGEWQETQYF. CDR3 in DNA: TGTGCCAGCAGCAAATACAGGGGAGAGTGGCAAGAGACCCAGTACTTC.

This clonotype was counted only a few times. The rearrangement joins TRBV9 to TRBJ2-5; TRBD1 aligns across 9 bases. Trimming removed 4 bases from V and 7 bases from J; junction bases left unmatched: 11. There are 15 residues in the CDR3. CDR1 SGDLS and CDR2 YYNGEE come from the germline V gene. CDR3: CASSIGTGRGGTQYF. CDR3 in DNA: TGTGCCAGCAGCATCGGGACAGGGAGGGGAGGGACCCAGTACTTC.

In this sample, this clonotype turned up a few times. The genes are TRBV12-3 or TRBV12-4 and TRBJ2-1, with D unresolved. V was clipped by 10 bases and J by 6 bases, with 10 bases between them. The CDR3 is 11 residues long. CDR3 nucleotides: TGTGCCACCTCGACTCGCAATGAGCAGTTCTTC. Its translation: CATSTRNEQFF.

This clonotype was seen many times. The V and J genes are TRBV3-1 and TRBJ2-5; perhaps TRBD1 as D (6 bases). V was pared by 3 bases and J by 5 bases, with 19 bases between. The CDR3 spans 16 residues. Germline CDR1 and CDR2: LGHDT and YNNKEL (reference sequence). This CDR3 is CASSHSSTGTQETQYF. The CDR3 nucleotides read TGTGCCAGCAGCCACTCCTCGACAGGTACCCAGGAGACCCAGTACTTC.

J is TRBJ1-1 and V is TRBV3-1; 12 bases are shared with TRBD1. CDR1 is LGHDT and CDR2 is YNNKEL in the germline V gene (reference sequence). The CDR3 length is 15 residues. V was clipped by 3 bases and J by 4 bases; unmatched bases: 3. As DNA, the CDR3 is TGTGCCAGCAGCCAGGGGACAGGGGGCGGCACTGAAGCTTTCTTT. Protein product: CASSQGTGGGTEAFF.

This clonotype was seen ten or more times. CDR3 nucleotides: TGTGCCAGCAGCAACGCCCTTGACCGCTCTGGGGCCAACGTCCTGACTTTC. Translating gives CASSNALDRSGANVLTF. The chain uses TRBV28 and TRBJ2-6; D is undetermined. The V and J ends lost 6 bases and 0 bases respectively, with 15 bases between them. Per the germline V gene, CDR1 is MDHEN and CDR2 is SYDVKM. The CDR3 consists of 17 residues. The full variable domain, completed using reference TRBV28 and TRBJ2-6, is DVKVTQSSRYLVKRTGEKVFLECVQDMDHENMFWYRQDPGLGLRLIYFSYDVKMKEKGDIPEGYSVSREKKERFSLILESASTNQTSMYLCASSNALDRSGANVLTFGAGSRLTVL.

This clonotype was seen repeatedly, ten times or more. The chain couples TRBV28 to TRBJ2-7; tentatively, D is TRBD1 (9 bases). The CDR3 has 14 amino acids. The germline V gene encodes CDR1 MDHEN and CDR2 SYDVKM. The V and J ends lost 10 bases and 3 bases respectively, with 19 bases between them. This CDR3 is CATGGGQGLYEQYF. The CDR3 DNA is TGTGCCACCGGGGGGGGACAGGGCCTCTACGAGCAGTACTTC.

This clonotype was observed many times. The gene calls are TRBV6-5 and TRBJ1-5; perhaps TRBD1 as D (5 bases). V was shortened by 0 bases and J by 5 bases, with 11 bases between the two germline ends. The CDR3 covers 15 residues. Germline loops: CDR1 MNHEY, CDR2 SVGAGI. The CDR3 sequence is CASSYSSRADQPQHF. The CDR3 DNA sequence: TGTGCCAGCAGTTACTCGTCCAGGGCCGATCAGCCCCAGCATTTT.

The table lists this clonotype with many counts. The CDR3 reads CSVAQGLSEQYF. The CDR3 region has the DNA TGCAGCGTTGCACAGGGCTTGAGTGAGCAGTACTTC. The chain recombines TRBV29-1 with TRBJ2-7, with D perhaps TRBD1 (6 bases). Per the germline V gene, CDR1 is SQVTM and CDR2 is ANQGSEA. V was clipped by 4 bases and J by 7 bases, with 14 bases between them. The CDR3 runs to 12 residues.

This clonotype showed up many times. The V and J genes are TRBV20-1 and TRBJ1-6; D not certain. CDR1 DFQATT and CDR2 SNEGSKA come from the germline V gene (reference sequence). V was shortened by 6 bases and J by 10 bases, with 22 bases between the two germline ends. This CDR3 is 15 amino acids long. CDR3 in DNA: TGCAGTGCCCCAGAGCCGAGGTTGGTCGGATCACCCCTCCACTTT. Translating it yields CSAPEPRLVGSPLHF.

In DNA, the CDR3 is TGCGCCAGCAGCTTGGCCCACAGGACAACTAATGAAAAACTGTTTTTT. Its translation is CASSLAHRTTNEKLFF. The V gene is TRBV5-1, the J gene TRBJ1-4, with a possible D match to TRBD1 (5 bases). V was trimmed by 0 bases and J by 0 bases, leaving 9 bases between them. The CDR3 is 16 amino acids. The germline CDR1 and CDR2 sequences are SGHRS and YFSETQ.

This clonotype was counted only a few times. This rearrangement joins TRBV6-2 or TRBV6-3 to TRBJ2-1, with D hard to call. The CDR3 consists of 12 residues. Germline loops: CDR1 MNHEY, CDR2 SVGEGT. V lost 5 bases to trimming and J lost 7 bases, with 9 bases between them. The CDR3 coding sequence is TGTGCCAGCAGTGAAGTCCGAAATGAGCAGTTCTTC. As protein: CASSEVRNEQFF.

This clonotype showed up many times. This sequence joins TRBV29-1 and TRBJ1-2; a weak D match, TRBD1 (5 bases). V shed 4 bases and J shed 8 bases, with 23 bases lying between them. The germline V gene encodes CDR1 SQVTM and CDR2 ANQGSEA. This CDR3 has 15 amino acids. In DNA, the CDR3 is TGCAGCGTTGCGGGGCGTTGGGATCCGGGGACCGGCTACACCTTC. Its translation: CSVAGRWDPGTGYTF. Together with reference TRBV29-1 and TRBJ1-2, the CDR3 gives the full variable domain: SAVISQKPSRDICQRGTSLTIQCQVDSQVTMMFWYRQQPGQSLTLIATANQGSEATYESGFVIDKFPISRPNLTFSTLTVSNMSPEDSSIYLCSVAGRWDPGTGYTFGSGTRLTVV.

This clonotype was found many times. The chain couples TRBV29-1 to TRBJ1-2, with a weak D call TRBD1 (6 bases). The CDR3 covers 13 residues. V lost 4 bases and J lost 5, with 14 bases in between. Germline lookup yields CDR1 SQVTM and CDR2 ANQGSEA. The CDR3 DNA reads TGCAGCGTTGTGCCTTCGGACAGTTATGGCTACACCTTC. Translated: CSVVPSDSYGYTF.

This clonotype was counted ten times or more. CDR3 in DNA: TGCGCCAGCAGCTCAAAAGGGACAGGGACCTACGAGCAGTACTTC. Its translation: CASSSKGTGTYEQYF. The chain employs TRBV5-1 and TRBJ2-7, with 9 bases matching TRBD1. The CDR3 covers 15 residues. V was clipped by 3 bases and J by 2 bases; unmatched bases: 6. CDR1 and CDR2 from the germline V gene are SGHRS and YFSETQ.